One sample yielded the 6 T cell receptor beta chains listed below, sequenced in a study of blood T cell repertoires in COVID-19. Repertoires were generated with immunoSEQ multiplex PCR, while TCRdb's copy carries only in-frame clones and drops some. Here the sample spans approximately 270,000 clones, about 90% being singletons. The sequencing sample was made of PBMCs or T cells enriched from blood (not recorded which). Receptors were obtained from an older woman who had recovered from COVID-19.

Points on this clone: The identical CDR3 is also encoded by other nucleotide sequences in the sample. The chain joins TRBV15 to TRBJ2-7; maybe TRBD1 (5 bases). CDR1 is LNHNV and CDR2 is YYDKDF in the germline V gene (reference sequence). The CDR3 has 14 residues. V was pared by 0 bases and J by 4 bases, with 10 bases between. CDR3 residues: CATSRDRVGYEQYF. DNA of the CDR3: TGTGCCACCAGCAGAGACAGGGTTGGGTACGAGCAGTACTTC.

V and J are TRBV10-3 and TRBJ2-5; 10 nucleotides align to TRBD2. V dropped 6 bases and J dropped 5; count of bases not matched to a gene: 6. CDR1 is ENHRY, CDR2 SYGVKD, per germline. CDR3 length equals 14 residues. The CDR3 DNA reads TGTGCCATCAGACCTAGCGGGGGAGATGAGACCCAGTACTTC. It is translated as CAIRPSGGDETQYF.

The rearrangement links TRBV11-3 to TRBJ2-2, with 10 bases that match TRBD1. V lost 3 bases, J lost 7 bases, and 8 bases stayed unmatched. This CDR3 region has 16 residues. Germline assignment: CDR1 SGHNT and CDR2 YENEEA. The CDR3 DNA reads TGTGCCAGCAGCTTCTTATCGACAGGGGGCGTCGGGGAGCTGTTTTTT. The encoded protein is CASSFLSTGGVGELFF.

Concerning this clone itself: The same CDR3 can be traced to other DNA sequences in this sample. The chain links TRBV5-1 to TRBJ2-2, with 10 bases aligning to TRBD1. Germline lookup yields CDR1 SGHRS and CDR2 YFSETQ. V shed 0 bases, J shed 5 bases, and the junction held 4 bases outside the gene matches. The CDR3 covers 16 residues. The CDR3 coding sequence is TGCGCCAGCAGCTTGGTGGGACAGGGGAATACCGGGGAGCTGTTTTTT. Translated: CASSLVGQGNTGELFF.

The V and J genes are TRBV5-1 and TRBJ2-7, with 12 positions matching TRBD2. Germline CDR1 is SGHRS and CDR2 is YFSETQ. V gave up 4 bases and J gave up 0 bases; unmatched junction bases: 5. CDR3 length: 16 amino acids. The CDR3 region has the DNA TGCGCCAGCAGCCGCGGACTAGCGGGAACCTCCTACGAGCAGTACTTC. As protein: CASSRGLAGTSYEQYF.

This chain joins TRBV5-5 and TRBJ1-1, with 12 bases aligning to TRBD1. The CDR3 length is 19 residues. Germline-derived CDR1 and CDR2 are SGHKS and YYEKEE (reference sequence). The junction had 12 bases not matched to a gene; V was cut back by 3 bases and J by 0 bases. In DNA form, the CDR3 reads TGTGCCAGCAGCTCATCTCCCCGGGACAGGGGGCTTTTGAACACTGAAGCTTTCTTT. It specifies CASSSSPRDRGLLNTEAFF.